Many counts were recorded for the clone carrying this TCR beta chain. Antigen specificity is unknown. The data belong to a study of CD4+ T cells in melanoma. Regarding the study as a whole: Reportedly, melanoma neoantigen-specific CD4+ T cells showed varied differentiation states. CD8+ T cell, macrophage and B cell function reportedly correlated with neoantigen-specific CD4+ T cells.

Produced via immunoSEQ multiplex PCR; TCRdb's table is partial and in-frame only. The table lists 52,000 or so clones, roughly two thirds of them singletons. The receptor's source is a human donor with melanoma. The sample taken for sequencing was tumor tissue.

CDR3 coding DNA: TGTGCCAGCAGCTCCGGAGACCTCATGAACACTGAAGCTTTCTTT. It codes for CASSSGDLMNTEAFF. The chain employs TRBV7-9 and TRBJ1-1; D is uncertain. The V end was cut by 4 bases, the J end by 0 bases, with 12 bases between. The germline V gene encodes CDR1 SEHNR and CDR2 FQNEAQ (reference sequence). The CDR3 covers 15 residues.